The clone carrying this TCR beta chain showed up many times. The antigen remains undetermined. A template switching step contributed a universal primer site, while unique molecular identifiers were present in the cDNA. From the 5' RACE reads, TCRdb called clonotypes with MiXCR, one entry per CDR3 protein. The table records about 530,000 distinct CDR3 sequences, roughly 15% of them present only once. There are 13 residues in the CDR3. Trimming removed 4 bases from V and 0 bases from J, with 4 bases in between. CDR1 and CDR2 from the germline V gene are LGHDT and YNNKEL (reference sequence). The source of the sample is a study of identical twins. Broader study findings: Invariant populations such as MAIT and iNKT cells could partly muddle zero-insertion analyses. The study found weaker excess twin sharing in beta out-of-frame sequences.

The same data also went into a second study, on yellow fever vaccine responses in identical twins. That work adds: Twins showed a vaccine T cell response that reportedly seemed partly convergent, partly personalized.

The sequence derives from a woman younger than 30 in good health. This sequence joins TRBV3-1 and TRBJ1-5; D not resolved. Source material: CD4+ T cells sorted from blood. This chain's CDR3 is CASSPGSNQPQHF. CDR3 DNA: TGTGCCAGCAGCCCAGGTAGCAATCAGCCCCAGCATTTT.